This paragraph reports one T cell receptor beta chain. This sample stems from a study of technical replicates of blood from a handful of donors. CDR3 length: 14 residues. Trimming took 3 bases from V and 0 from J, leaving 6 bases between them. CDR1 is LNHDA, CDR2 SQIVND, per germline (reference sequence). Profiled with immunoSEQ multiplex PCR; TCRdb holds only in-frame clones, not every one. The data show about 81,000 clones, about 96% seen once. This chain uses TRBV19 with TRBJ1-3; D uncertain. The sequenced material came from T cells isolated from PBMCs. The clonotype comes from a human donor in good health. CDR3 DNA sequence: TGTGCCAGTAGTATCGGCGGCTCTGGAAACACCATATATTTT. Protein product: CASSIGGSGNTIYF.